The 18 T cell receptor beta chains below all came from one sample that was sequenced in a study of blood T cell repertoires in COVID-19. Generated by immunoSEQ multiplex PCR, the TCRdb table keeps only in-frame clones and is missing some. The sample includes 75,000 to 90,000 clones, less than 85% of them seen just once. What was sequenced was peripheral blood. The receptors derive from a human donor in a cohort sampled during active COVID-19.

CDR3 nucleotide sequence: TGCGCCAGCAGCTTTGGACTAGCGGGAGAGGGGCCCTCCTACGAGCAGTACTTC. Translation: CASSFGLAGEGPSYEQYF. The chain recombines TRBV5-1 with TRBJ2-7; 13 positions match TRBD2. Trimming took 2 bases from V and 0 from J; bases not matched to a gene: 8. Germline loops: CDR1 SGHRS, CDR2 YFSETQ. This CDR3 spans 18 amino acids.

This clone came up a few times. The CDR3 region has the DNA TGTGCCAGCAGCCCCGGGACAGTGTACACCGGGGAGCTGTTTTTT. Residues: CASSPGTVYTGELFF. The chain links TRBV11-2 to TRBJ2-2, with TRBD1 matching over 7 bases. CDR1 SGHAT and CDR2 FQNNGV come from the germline V gene. This CDR3 spans 15 amino acids. V trimming: 5 bases; J trimming: 3 bases; junction bases outside the gene matches: 6.

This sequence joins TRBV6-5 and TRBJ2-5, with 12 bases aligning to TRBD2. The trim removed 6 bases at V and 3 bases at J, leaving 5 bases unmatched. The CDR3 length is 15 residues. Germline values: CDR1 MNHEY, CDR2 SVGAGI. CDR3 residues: CASRNGLAGKETQYF. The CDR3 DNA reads TGTGCCAGCAGGAATGGACTAGCGGGGAAAGAGACCCAGTACTTC.

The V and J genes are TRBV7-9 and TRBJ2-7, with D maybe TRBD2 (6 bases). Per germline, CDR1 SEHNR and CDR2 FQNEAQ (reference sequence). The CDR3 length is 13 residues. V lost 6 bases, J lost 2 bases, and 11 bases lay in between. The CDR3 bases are TGTGCCAGCAGGGGAGGAGAAGCCTACGAGCAGTACTTC. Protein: CASRGGEAYEQYF.

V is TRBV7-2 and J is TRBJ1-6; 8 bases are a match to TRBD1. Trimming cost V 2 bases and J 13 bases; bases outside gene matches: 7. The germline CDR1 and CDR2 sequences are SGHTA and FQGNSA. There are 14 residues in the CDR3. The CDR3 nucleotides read TGTGCCAGCAGCTTAAGTCAGGGGGCCGGCCCCCTCCACTTT. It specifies CASSLSQGAGPLHF. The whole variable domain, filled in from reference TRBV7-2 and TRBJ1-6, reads GAGVSQSPSNKVTEKGKDVELRCDPISGHTALYWYRQSLGQGLEFLIYFQGNSAPDKSGLPSDRFSAERTGGSVSTLTIQRTQQEDSAVYLCASSLSQGAGPLHFGNGTRLTVT.

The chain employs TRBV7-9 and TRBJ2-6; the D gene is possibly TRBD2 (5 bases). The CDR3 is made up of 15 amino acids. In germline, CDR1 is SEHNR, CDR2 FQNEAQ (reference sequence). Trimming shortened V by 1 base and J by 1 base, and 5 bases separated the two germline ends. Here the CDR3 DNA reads TGTGCCAGCAGCTTAGGAGGGTCTGGGGCCAACGTCCTGACTTTC. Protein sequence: CASSLGGSGANVLTF.

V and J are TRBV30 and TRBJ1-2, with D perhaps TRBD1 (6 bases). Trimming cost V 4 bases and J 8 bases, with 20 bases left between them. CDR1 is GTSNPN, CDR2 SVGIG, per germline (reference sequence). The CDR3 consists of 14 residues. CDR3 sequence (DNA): TGTGCCTGGAAGGACAGCCGAAGATTTTGGGGCTACACCTTC. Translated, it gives CAWKDSRRFWGYTF.

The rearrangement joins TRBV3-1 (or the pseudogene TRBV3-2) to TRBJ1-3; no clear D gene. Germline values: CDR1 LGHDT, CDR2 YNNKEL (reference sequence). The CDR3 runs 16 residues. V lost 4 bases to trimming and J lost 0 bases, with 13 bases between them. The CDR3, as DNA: TGTGCCAGCAGCCGAACCCAATCCAGCTCTGGAAACACCATATATTTT. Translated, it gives CASSRTQSSSGNTIYF.

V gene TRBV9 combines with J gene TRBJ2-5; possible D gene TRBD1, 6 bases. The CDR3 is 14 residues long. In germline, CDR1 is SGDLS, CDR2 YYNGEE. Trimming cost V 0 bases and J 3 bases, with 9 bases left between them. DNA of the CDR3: TGTGCCAGCAGCGTAGGCCAGGGGAAAGAGACCCAGTACTTC. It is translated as CASSVGQGKETQYF.

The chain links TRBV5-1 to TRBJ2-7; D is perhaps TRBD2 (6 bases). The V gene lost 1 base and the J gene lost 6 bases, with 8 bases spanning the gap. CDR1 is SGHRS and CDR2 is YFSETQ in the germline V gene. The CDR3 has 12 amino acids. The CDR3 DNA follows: TGCGCCAGCAGCTTGCAGGAGGGCGAGCAGTACTTC. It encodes CASSLQEGEQYF.

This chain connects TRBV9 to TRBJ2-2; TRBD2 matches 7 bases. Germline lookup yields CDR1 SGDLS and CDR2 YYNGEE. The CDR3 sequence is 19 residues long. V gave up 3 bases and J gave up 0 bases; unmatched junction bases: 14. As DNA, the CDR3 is TGTGCCAGCAGCGGGACCCGGAGCGGGACGCCAGCGAACACCGGGGAGCTGTTTTTT. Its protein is CASSGTRSGTPANTGELFF.

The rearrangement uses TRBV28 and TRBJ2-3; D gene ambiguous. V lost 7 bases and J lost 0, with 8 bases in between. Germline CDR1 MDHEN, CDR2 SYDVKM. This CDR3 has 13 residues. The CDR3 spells CASKRPSTDTQYF. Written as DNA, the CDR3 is TGTGCCAGCAAGAGGCCAAGCACAGATACGCAGTATTTT. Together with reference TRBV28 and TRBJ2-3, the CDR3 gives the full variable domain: DVKVTQSSRYLVKRTGEKVFLECVQDMDHENMFWYRQDPGLGLRLIYFSYDVKMKEKGDIPEGYSVSREKKERFSLILESASTNQTSMYLCASKRPSTDTQYFGPGTRLTVL.

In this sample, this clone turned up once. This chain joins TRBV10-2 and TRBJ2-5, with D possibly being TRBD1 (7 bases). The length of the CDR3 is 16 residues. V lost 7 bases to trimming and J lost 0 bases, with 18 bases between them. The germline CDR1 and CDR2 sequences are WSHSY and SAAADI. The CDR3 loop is CASIHGRQGYQETQYF. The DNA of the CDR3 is TGCGCCAGCATCCACGGGAGACAGGGCTACCAAGAGACCCAGTACTTC.

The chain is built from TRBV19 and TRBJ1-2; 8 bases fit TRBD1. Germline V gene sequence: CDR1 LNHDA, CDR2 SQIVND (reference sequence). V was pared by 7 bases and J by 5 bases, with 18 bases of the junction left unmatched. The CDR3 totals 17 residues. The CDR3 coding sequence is TGTGCCAGTACCACACGACAGGGGCGTGAGACAATTTATGGCTACACCTTC. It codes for CASTTRQGRETIYGYTF.

The CDR3 nucleotides are TGTGCCAGCAGCGGCAAGGGACTAGCGGGACACAATGAGCAGTTCTTC. This encodes CASSGKGLAGHNEQFF. V and J are TRBV9 and TRBJ2-1; 13 positions agree with TRBD2. The CDR3 contains 16 residues. V shed 3 bases, J shed 5 bases, and the junction held 5 bases outside the gene matches. CDR1 SGDLS and CDR2 YYNGEE come from the germline V gene.

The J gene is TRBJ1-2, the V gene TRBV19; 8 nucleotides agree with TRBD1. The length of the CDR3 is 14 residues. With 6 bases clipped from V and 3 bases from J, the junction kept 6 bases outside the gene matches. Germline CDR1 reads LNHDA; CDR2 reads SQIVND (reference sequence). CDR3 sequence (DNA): TGTGCCAGTAGGAAACAGGGGGATGACTATGGCTACACCTTC. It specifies CASRKQGDDYGYTF.

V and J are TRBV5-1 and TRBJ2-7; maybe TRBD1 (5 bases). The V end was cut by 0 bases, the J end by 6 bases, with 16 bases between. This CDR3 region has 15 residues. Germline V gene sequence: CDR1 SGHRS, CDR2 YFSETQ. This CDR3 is CASSLESGFSGEQYF. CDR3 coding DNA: TGCGCCAGCAGCTTGGAATCAGGGTTTTCTGGCGAGCAGTACTTC.

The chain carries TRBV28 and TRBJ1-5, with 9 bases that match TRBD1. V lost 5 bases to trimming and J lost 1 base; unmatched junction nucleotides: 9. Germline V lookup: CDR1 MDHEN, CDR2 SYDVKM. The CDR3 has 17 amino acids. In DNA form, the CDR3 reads TGTGCCAGCAGTGACGGGACAGGGATGGGGAGCAATCAGCCCCAGCATTTT. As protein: CASSDGTGMGSNQPQHF.